The 26 T cell receptor beta chains below come from one sample, sequenced in a study of OX40 agonist ivuxolimab in advanced cancers. The assay was immunoSEQ multiplex PCR, and TCRdb's table has in-frame clones only and misses some. The sample records about 66,000 clones, approximately 88% being singletons. Specimen: CD4+ or CD8+ T cells sorted from blood, collected in a trial of the OX40 agonist ivuxolimab. These TCRs come from an adult with an advanced solid tumor such as melanoma, head and neck, liver or kidney cancer.

The CDR3 nucleotides read TGCAGTGCCCAGTATAACACTGAAGCTTTCTTT. This gives the protein CSAQYNTEAFF. V and J are TRBV20-1 and TRBJ1-1; D not resolved. Germline CDR1 reads DFQATT; CDR2 reads SNEGSKA (reference sequence). V shed 6 bases and J shed 2 bases, with 7 bases lying between them. There are 11 residues in the CDR3.

This clone was counted a single time. The chain couples TRBV19 to TRBJ1-2; 9 bases are a match to TRBD1. Germline CDR1 LNHDA, CDR2 SQIVND (reference sequence). This CDR3 has 14 residues. Trimming cost V 3 bases and J 8 bases; bases outside gene matches: 7. CDR3 region: CASSMGQGILGYTF. CDR3 in DNA: TGTGCCAGTAGTATGGGACAGGGTATTCTAGGCTACACCTTC.

This chain links TRBV10-1 with TRBJ2-1, with 9 bases identical to TRBD1. Germline CDR1 and CDR2: WNHNN and SYGVQD (reference sequence). There are 14 residues in the CDR3. Unmatched junction bases numbered 8, after V lost 2 bases and J lost 12 bases. In DNA form, the CDR3 reads TGCGCCAGCAGTGAGGCGGACAGGGGAGTAAGGCAGTTCTTC. This gives the protein CASSEADRGVRQFF.

The rearrangement uses TRBV18 and TRBJ2-6, with D possibly TRBD2 on 5 matching bases. Trimming cost V 0 bases and J 4 bases, with 13 bases left between them. The germline gives CDR1 KGHSH, CDR2 LQKENI. The CDR3 has 17 amino acids. CDR3 in DNA: TGTGCCAGCTCACCACCAGGGCAATCGGGAGGGGCCAACGTCCTGACTTTC. This codes for CASSPPGQSGGANVLTF.

This clone was seen only a few times. The CDR3 region is CASTEDGQFGYTF. The CDR3, as DNA: TGTGCCAGTACTGAAGACGGACAATTTGGCTACACCTTC. This chain links TRBV19 with TRBJ1-2, with a tentative D call TRBD1 (5 bases). The CDR3 has 13 amino acids. V lost 7 bases and J 7 bases, leaving 16 bases between the germline ends. CDR1 is LNHDA and CDR2 is SQIVND in the germline V gene (reference sequence).

The chain couples TRBV27 to TRBJ2-5; 13 nucleotides agree with TRBD2. The DNA end is a closer match to TRBJ2-7, so the J assignment may be wrong. The germline V gene has CDR1 MNHEY and CDR2 SMNVEV (reference sequence). This CDR3 spans 15 amino acids. This CDR3 reads CASSSGTSGNYEQYF. The CDR3 DNA follows: TGTGCCAGCAGTTCCGGGACTAGCGGGAATTACGAGCAGTACTTC.

Of note for this clone: An end of the junction differs from the germline gene, which may be a read error. J is TRBJ2-1 and V is TRBV7-7, with a weak D call TRBD2 (5 bases). This CDR3 is built from 14 residues. Germline loops: CDR1 SSHAT, CDR2 FNYEAQ (reference sequence). Here the CDR3 reads CASSLNAGVNEQFF. Here the CDR3 DNA reads TGTGCTAGCAGCTTAAACGCGGGCGTCAATGAGCAGTTCTTC.

The V and J genes are TRBV11-1 and TRBJ2-1; D remains unclear. The CDR3 is made up of 13 amino acids. In germline, CDR1 is SGHAT, CDR2 FQDESV (reference sequence). Trimming cost V 6 bases and J 3 bases, with 9 bases left between them. CDR3 DNA sequence: TGTGCCAGCAGACCTGATCGCTACAATGAGCAGTTCTTC. It encodes CASRPDRYNEQFF.

The chain is built from TRBV27 and TRBJ2-2; D call uncertain. The CDR3 spans 15 residues. Trimming took off 0 bases at V and 7 bases at J, with 12 bases between the two ends. Germline V CDR1 and CDR2: MNHEY, SMNVEV (reference sequence). The CDR3 spells CASSLSWGAGGELFF. CDR3 nucleotide sequence: TGTGCCAGCAGTTTATCATGGGGTGCAGGCGGGGAGCTGTTTTTT.

The chain employs TRBV6-5 and TRBJ1-5; D unresolved. Per the germline V gene, CDR1 is MNHEY and CDR2 is SVGAGI. V dropped 2 bases and J dropped 6 bases, with 11 bases sitting between them. This CDR3 has 14 residues. The CDR3 loop reads CASSYNQISQPQHF. The DNA for the CDR3 is TGTGCCAGCAGTTACAATCAAATCAGTCAGCCCCAGCATTTT.

J is TRBJ2-1 and V is TRBV4-3; perhaps TRBD1 as D (5 bases). The CDR3 contains 15 residues. Germline V gives CDR1 LGHNA, CDR2 YSLEER. Trimming left V 0 bases short and J 6 bases short, with 12 bases between. The CDR3 DNA is TGCGCCAGCAGCCAAGAGACGGGCAGGGCCAATGAGCAGTTCTTC. It translates to CASSQETGRANEQFF.

The chain recombines TRBV6-1 with TRBJ1-5; TRBD1 might be the D (5 bases). In germline, CDR1 is MNHNS, CDR2 SASEGT. The CDR3 consists of 15 residues. Trimming shortened V by 4 bases and J by 7 bases, and 17 bases separated the two germline ends. The CDR3 spells CASSVLGGGNQPQHF. For the CDR3, the DNA is TGTGCCAGCAGTGTGTTGGGGGGAGGGAACCAGCCCCAGCATTTT.

The V gene is TRBV18, the J gene TRBJ2-7; D is unresolved. Trimming took off 6 bases at V and 1 base at J, with 10 bases between the two ends. This CDR3 spans 13 amino acids. From germline, CDR1 is KGHSH and CDR2 LQKENI. CDR3 coding DNA: TGTGCCAGCTCTCAAACAGTATCCTACGAGCAGTACTTC. This codes for CASSQTVSYEQYF.

The chain combines TRBV28 with TRBJ2-7; TRBD1 might be the D (6 bases). Germline CDR1 MDHEN, CDR2 SYDVKM. The V end lost 7 bases, the J end lost 7 bases, and 17 bases lay between the germline ends. This CDR3 is built from 13 residues. Here the CDR3 DNA reads TGTGCCAGCAACGGCCCGGACAGAGGGGAGCAGTACTTC. It yields the protein CASNGPDRGEQYF.

The chain is built from TRBV10-3 and TRBJ2-2, with a weak D call TRBD1 (6 bases). Germline assignment: CDR1 ENHRY and CDR2 SYGVKD. There are 15 residues in the CDR3. V was clipped by 3 bases and J by 3 bases, with 11 bases between them. The CDR3 bases are TGTGCCATCAGTGATAATGCAGGGGACACCGGGGAGCTGTTTTTT. Translating it yields CAISDNAGDTGELFF.

The chain recombines TRBV7-9 with TRBJ1-1; D remains ambiguous. V lost 7 bases, J lost 5 bases, and 17 bases lay in between. The CDR3 is made up of 14 amino acids. Germline CDR1 and CDR2: SEHNR and FQNEAQ (reference sequence). As DNA, the CDR3 is TGTGCCAGCACCTTCGGAATGGCGAGGACTGAAGCTTTCTTT. Residues: CASTFGMARTEAFF.

In this sample, this clone turned up once. This chain joins TRBV5-5 and TRBJ2-5; D possibly matches TRBD1 or TRBD2 (5 bases each). Germline CDR1 SGHKS, CDR2 YYEKEE (reference sequence). The V gene lost 5 bases and the J gene lost 5 bases, with 22 bases spanning the gap. The length of the CDR3 is 16 residues. DNA of the CDR3: TGTGCCAGCAGGGATGCATTGGGACGGTGGTTGGAGACCCAGTACTTC. This codes for CASRDALGRWLETQYF.

This sequence joins TRBV7-8 and TRBJ1-2; maybe TRBD1 (6 bases). The CDR3 contains 14 residues. V dropped 2 bases and J dropped 8 bases, with 15 bases sitting between them. Germline V lookup: CDR1 SGHVS, CDR2 FQNEAQ. The CDR3: CASSLWDKAGGYTF. As DNA, the CDR3 is TGTGCCAGCAGCTTATGGGACAAAGCCGGGGGCTACACCTTC.

The chain's CDR3 is CASMRRENTEAFF. CDR3 in DNA: TGTGCCAGTATGCGCAGGGAGAACACTGAAGCTTTCTTT. The chain uses TRBV19 and TRBJ1-1; TRBD1 might be the D (5 bases). This CDR3 is 13 amino acids long. Germline values: CDR1 LNHDA, CDR2 SQIVND (reference sequence). With 7 bases removed from V and 1 base from J, the gap between germline ends came to 10 bases.

This sequence joins TRBV6-5 and TRBJ2-5; 7 bases line up with TRBD1. Germline V gene data show CDR1 as MNHEY and CDR2 as SVGAGI. CDR3 length equals 15 residues. Trimming took 5 bases from V and 3 from J; bases not matched to a gene: 9. Written as DNA, the CDR3 is TGTGCCAGCAGTCCAGACCGGGACAGAAAAGAGACCCAGTACTTC. Protein: CASSPDRDRKETQYF.

The V call is TRBV28, the J call TRBJ1-5, with D possibly being TRBD1 (5 bases). V was shortened by 5 bases and J by 1 base, with 15 bases between the two germline ends. Germline loops: CDR1 MDHEN, CDR2 SYDVKM. This CDR3 spans 16 amino acids. The CDR3 sequence is CASSSGWEGSNQPQHF. The CDR3 bases are TGTGCCAGCAGTAGCGGGTGGGAGGGGAGCAATCAGCCCCAGCATTTT.

The gene calls are TRBV14 and TRBJ2-1, with 13 bases lining up with TRBD2. Unmatched junction bases numbered 7, after V lost 4 bases and J lost 13 bases. Germline assignment: CDR1 SGHDN and CDR2 FVKESK. The CDR3 is made up of 14 amino acids. The CDR3 protein is CASSPTSGGSGQFF. CDR3 in DNA: TGTGCCAGCAGCCCGACTAGCGGGGGGTCGGGCCAGTTCTTC. The full variable domain, its missing parts supplied by reference TRBV14 and TRBJ2-1, is EAGVTQFPSHSVIEKGQTVTLRCDPISGHDNLYWYRRVMGKEIKFLLHFVKESKQDESGMPNNRFLAERTGGTYSTLKVQPAELEDSGVYFCASSPTSGGSGQFFGPGTRLTVL.

V is TRBV7-9 and J is TRBJ2-3; D unclear. Germline V gene data show CDR1 as SEHNR and CDR2 as FQNEAQ (reference sequence). V lost 4 bases, J lost 4 bases, and 12 bases lay in between. The CDR3 is 14 residues long. CDR3 region: CASSYGSDPDTQYF. CDR3 nucleotide sequence: TGTGCCAGCAGCTACGGTTCTGACCCAGATACGCAGTATTTT.

The chain recombines TRBV11-2 with TRBJ2-2, with 11 bases that match TRBD2. Germline V gene data show CDR1 as SGHAT and CDR2 as FQNNGV. The CDR3 extends over 18 amino acids. After removal of 3 bases from V and 4 bases from J, the junction contained 10 bases not matched to a gene. The CDR3 loop reads CASSFRTSGRLGTGELFF. Here the CDR3 DNA reads TGTGCCAGCAGCTTTCGTACTAGCGGGAGATTGGGCACCGGGGAGCTGTTTTTT.

The V and J genes are TRBV6-1 and TRBJ2-3, with D hard to call. Germline V CDR1 and CDR2: MNHNS, SASEGT. V lost 8 bases and J 3 bases, leaving 9 bases between the germline ends. This CDR3 is built from 12 residues. CDR3 amino acids: CASRASTDTQYF. The DNA of the CDR3 is TGTGCCAGCCGTGCCTCTACAGATACGCAGTATTTT.

The rearrangement joins TRBV10-3 to TRBJ1-2; TRBD1 matches 7 bases. There are 15 residues in the CDR3. The ends lost 5 bases at V and 1 base at J; junction bases unmatched: 7. From germline, CDR1 is ENHRY and CDR2 SYGVKD. The CDR3 sequence: CAISPQGKYNYGYTF. The CDR3 coding sequence is TGTGCCATCAGTCCACAGGGGAAATATAACTATGGCTACACCTTC.